Shown below are 23 T cell receptor beta chains from a single sample sequenced in a study of cytomegalovirus exposure and HLA in healthy donors. The PCR contained 60 Vbeta and 13 Jbeta primers. Data came from immunoSEQ multiplex PCR; TCRdb stores just in-frame clones and leaves some out. The table has around 140,000 clones, around three quarters seen once. The sequencing input was PBMCs. The source of these receptors is a woman aged 60-70 years in good health and CMV-seropositive.

J is TRBJ1-2 and V is TRBV7-9; D call uncertain. CDR1 and CDR2 from the germline V gene are SEHNR and FQNEAQ (reference sequence). The CDR3 has 14 amino acids. Deletions cut 5 bases from V and 0 bases from J, with 10 bases between. CDR3 coding DNA: TGTGCCAGCAGCCTAATAGCGGCTAACTATGGCTACACCTTC. Translation: CASSLIAANYGYTF. Supplemented by reference TRBV7-9 and TRBJ1-2, the full variable domain reads DTGVSQNPRHKITKRGQNVTFRCDPISEHNRLYWYRQTLGQGPEFLTYFQNEAQLEKSRLLSDRFSAERPKGSFSTLEIQRTEQGDSAMYLCASSLIAANYGYTFGSGTRLTVV.

J is TRBJ2-1 and V is TRBV5-1, with 10 bases matching TRBD2. The CDR3 is made up of 15 amino acids. Trimming at V came to 0 bases and at J to 7 bases, leaving 4 bases not matched to a gene. Germline values: CDR1 SGHRS, CDR2 YFSETQ. The CDR3 is CASSLVASGSNEQFF. CDR3 coding DNA: TGCGCCAGCAGCTTGGTGGCTAGCGGGAGTAATGAGCAGTTCTTC.

The rearrangement uses TRBV6-1 and TRBJ1-3; the D is unclear. The CDR3 runs to 14 residues. CDR1 and CDR2 (germline): MNHNS, SASEGT. V lost 3 bases to trimming and J lost 0 bases, with 6 bases between them. The CDR3 nucleotides read TGTGCCAGCAGTGAGGGCTACTCTGGAAACACCATATATTTT. Amino acid sequence: CASSEGYSGNTIYF.

The chain uses TRBV25-1 and TRBJ2-1; 8 bases align to TRBD2. The trim removed 2 bases at V and 0 bases at J, leaving 6 bases unmatched. The germline CDR1 and CDR2 sequences are MGHDK and SYGVNS. This CDR3 spans 17 amino acids. The DNA of the CDR3 is TGTGCCAGCAGTGAAAATCTAGCGGGTAGCTCCTACAATGAGCAGTTCTTC. As protein: CASSENLAGSSYNEQFF.

The gene calls are TRBV6-1 and TRBJ2-5; 11 nucleotides agree with TRBD2. The germline V gene encodes CDR1 MNHNS and CDR2 SASEGT. Trimming at V came to 4 bases and at J to 3 bases, leaving 7 bases not matched to a gene. The CDR3 has 16 amino acids. CDR3 coding DNA: TGTGCCAGCAGTGGGGGCGGGGGACTAGCGGAAGAGACCCAGTACTTC. Its translation is CASSGGGGLAEETQYF.

The V and J genes are TRBV19 and TRBJ2-5; TRBD2 agrees at 7 bases. There are 13 residues in the CDR3. The V and J ends lost 7 bases and 4 bases, in that order; junction bases with no gene match: 6. Germline V lookup: CDR1 LNHDA, CDR2 SQIVND (reference sequence). CDR3 sequence: CASIGGVRETQYF. DNA for the CDR3: TGTGCCAGTATTGGGGGGGTTCGAGAGACCCAGTACTTC.

The chain employs TRBV7-8 and TRBJ1-1; TRBD1 is a possible D gene (6 bases). The CDR3 is 14 residues long. Trimming left V 5 bases short and J 4 bases short, with 14 bases between. Germline V CDR1 and CDR2: SGHVS, FQNEAQ. The CDR3 protein is CASSPPGVGTEAFF. The CDR3 bases are TGTGCCAGCAGCCCCCCAGGGGTCGGCACTGAAGCTTTCTTT.

The chain joins TRBV6-1 to TRBJ2-1, with D possibly being TRBD2 (6 bases). V was clipped by 8 bases and J by 5 bases, with 13 bases between them. Germline CDR1 reads MNHNS; CDR2 reads SASEGT. There are 13 residues in the CDR3. CDR3 protein: CASHTGVHNEQFF. The CDR3 nucleotides are TGTGCCAGCCATACGGGAGTACACAATGAGCAGTTCTTC.

The chain carries TRBV15 and TRBJ1-2; no clear D. Trimming took 6 bases from V and 5 from J, leaving 19 bases between them. This CDR3 contains 15 residues. Germline V CDR1 and CDR2: LNHNV, YYDKDF (reference sequence). CDR3 DNA sequence: TGTGCCACCAGGCTTTCCACCGGGAACACATATGGCTACACCTTC. Protein: CATRLSTGNTYGYTF.

This clone occurred a few times. The chain combines TRBV6-1 with TRBJ2-3, with 7 positions matching TRBD1. The V and J ends lost 5 bases and 1 base, in that order; junction bases with no gene match: 3. The CDR3 loop spans 14 amino acids. Germline CDR1 MNHNS, CDR2 SASEGT. CDR3 sequence (DNA): TGTGCCAGCAGTATTGGACAGGGCACAGATACGCAGTATTTT. Translated, it gives CASSIGQGTDTQYF.

The chain carries TRBV28 and TRBJ1-5; TRBD1 aligns across 8 bases. V lost 2 bases, J lost 5 bases, and 17 bases stayed unmatched. The CDR3 sequence is 19 residues long. Germline V CDR1 and CDR2: MDHEN, SYDVKM. CDR3 sequence: CASSLSRQGLISFDQPQHF. In DNA, the CDR3 is TGTGCCAGCAGTTTAAGTAGACAGGGGCTGATTTCTTTTGATCAGCCCCAGCATTTT.

This clone was recorded once. The J gene is TRBJ1-5, the V gene TRBV6-6; 7 nucleotides agree with TRBD1. The V and J ends lost 2 bases and 2 bases, in that order; junction bases with no gene match: 6. The V gene's germline CDR1 is MNHNY and CDR2 SVGAGI (reference sequence). This CDR3 has 16 residues. This CDR3 is CASSYGDRVGNQPQHF. CDR3 nucleotide sequence: TGTGCCAGCAGTTACGGCGACAGGGTAGGCAATCAGCCCCAGCATTTT.

This clone was detected only once. The rearrangement links TRBV6-6 to TRBJ1-5; 8 nucleotides agree with TRBD1. Germline V lookup: CDR1 MNHNY, CDR2 SVGAGI (reference sequence). The trim removed 1 base at V and 2 bases at J, leaving 1 base unmatched. The length of the CDR3 is 15 residues. CDR3 coding DNA: TGTGCCAGCAGTTACTTGACAGGGGGCAATCAGCCCCAGCATTTT. Its protein is CASSYLTGGNQPQHF.

The gene calls are TRBV2 and TRBJ2-5, with 11 bases matching TRBD2. Germline CDR1 is SNHLY and CDR2 is FYNNEI. V gave up 6 bases and J gave up 1 base; unmatched junction bases: 7. There are 16 residues in the CDR3. Here the CDR3 DNA reads TGTGCCAGCAGCCCCGGGACTAGCGGAATCCAAGAGACCCAGTACTTC. Translating gives CASSPGTSGIQETQYF.

The J gene is TRBJ2-2, the V gene TRBV13, with D possibly being TRBD2 (5 bases). Between the trimmed V and J ends, which lost 5 bases and 4 bases, there was a span of 11 bases. The CDR3 length is 14 residues. Germline values: CDR1 PRHDT, CDR2 FYEKMQ (reference sequence). Written as DNA, the CDR3 is TGTGCCAGCAGCCGACCGGGGTTCACCGGGGAGCTGTTTTTT. Amino acids: CASSRPGFTGELFF.

V gene TRBV29-1 combines with J gene TRBJ1-2, with D possibly matching TRBD1 (5 bases). Trimming took 2 bases from V and 3 from J, leaving 19 bases between them. The CDR3 extends over 16 amino acids. Germline lookup yields CDR1 SQVTM and CDR2 ANQGSEA. CDR3 loop: CSVEFGDPRRDYGYTF. The CDR3 bases are TGCAGCGTTGAATTCGGGGACCCCCGGAGGGACTATGGCTACACCTTC.

This clone was counted a few times. The chain combines TRBV2 with TRBJ1-4; 7 positions match TRBD1. This CDR3 region has 16 residues. Germline V gene lookup returns CDR1 SNHLY and CDR2 FYNNEI. Unmatched junction bases numbered 18, after V lost 7 bases and J lost 10 bases. The CDR3 sequence: CASTRQGPQVAAKLFF. The CDR3 DNA is TGTGCCAGCACCCGACAGGGCCCCCAGGTGGCGGCAAAACTGTTTTTT.

This chain uses TRBV6-5 with TRBJ1-1, with 7 bases that match TRBD1. The CDR3 totals 15 residues. Unmatched junction bases numbered 11, after V lost 2 bases and J lost 8 bases. Looked up from germline, CDR1 is MNHEY and CDR2 is SVGAGI. CDR3 sequence reads: CASSYAYRGGFEAFF. In DNA form, the CDR3 reads TGTGCCAGCAGTTACGCTTACAGGGGTGGTTTCGAAGCTTTCTTT.

The chain is built from TRBV27 and TRBJ1-5, with D tentatively TRBD1 (5 bases). Per the germline V gene, CDR1 is MNHEY and CDR2 is SMNVEV (reference sequence). With 0 bases removed from V and 1 base from J, the gap between germline ends came to 7 bases. The CDR3 is 15 amino acids. DNA of the CDR3: TGTGCCAGCAGTTTATCCAGGGTGAGCAATCAGCCCCAGCATTTT. Its translation: CASSLSRVSNQPQHF.

This clone was picked up a small number of times. V is TRBV11-2 and J is TRBJ2-5, with D perhaps matching TRBD2 (6 bases). V lost 4 bases and J 1 base, leaving 16 bases between the germline ends. Germline V gives CDR1 SGHAT, CDR2 FQNNGV. The CDR3 loop spans 16 amino acids. The chain's CDR3 is CASSSTQGGGQETQYF. The CDR3 DNA reads TGTGCCAGCAGCTCGACCCAGGGAGGCGGCCAAGAGACCCAGTACTTC.

This clone was observed once. This sequence joins TRBV5-6 and TRBJ2-7, with TRBD2 matching over 7 bases. The junction had 11 bases not matched to a gene; V was cut back by 4 bases and J by 4 bases. The CDR3 length is 15 residues. Germline loops: CDR1 SGHDT, CDR2 YYEEEE. This CDR3 reads CASSRGTTLVYEQYF. The CDR3 nucleotides read TGTGCCAGCAGCCGCGGGACTACCCTCGTGTACGAGCAGTACTTC.

The rearrangement joins TRBV5-1 to TRBJ2-7; TRBD1 is a possible D gene (6 bases). The CDR3 runs 14 residues. The germline gives CDR1 SGHRS, CDR2 YFSETQ. V was pared by 6 bases and J by 2 bases, with 15 bases between. CDR3 sequence (DNA): TGCGCCAGCAAACCGGGACAAGGGGCCTACGAGCAGTACTTC. Translated, it gives CASKPGQGAYEQYF.

V and J are TRBV7-9 and TRBJ2-5, with unresolved D. V was pared by 4 bases and J by 0 bases, with 6 bases between. The CDR3 is 13 amino acids. Looked up from germline, CDR1 is SEHNR and CDR2 is FQNEAQ (reference sequence). This CDR3 reads CASSYGYQETQYF. The CDR3 DNA reads as TGTGCCAGCAGCTACGGGTACCAAGAGACCCAGTACTTC.